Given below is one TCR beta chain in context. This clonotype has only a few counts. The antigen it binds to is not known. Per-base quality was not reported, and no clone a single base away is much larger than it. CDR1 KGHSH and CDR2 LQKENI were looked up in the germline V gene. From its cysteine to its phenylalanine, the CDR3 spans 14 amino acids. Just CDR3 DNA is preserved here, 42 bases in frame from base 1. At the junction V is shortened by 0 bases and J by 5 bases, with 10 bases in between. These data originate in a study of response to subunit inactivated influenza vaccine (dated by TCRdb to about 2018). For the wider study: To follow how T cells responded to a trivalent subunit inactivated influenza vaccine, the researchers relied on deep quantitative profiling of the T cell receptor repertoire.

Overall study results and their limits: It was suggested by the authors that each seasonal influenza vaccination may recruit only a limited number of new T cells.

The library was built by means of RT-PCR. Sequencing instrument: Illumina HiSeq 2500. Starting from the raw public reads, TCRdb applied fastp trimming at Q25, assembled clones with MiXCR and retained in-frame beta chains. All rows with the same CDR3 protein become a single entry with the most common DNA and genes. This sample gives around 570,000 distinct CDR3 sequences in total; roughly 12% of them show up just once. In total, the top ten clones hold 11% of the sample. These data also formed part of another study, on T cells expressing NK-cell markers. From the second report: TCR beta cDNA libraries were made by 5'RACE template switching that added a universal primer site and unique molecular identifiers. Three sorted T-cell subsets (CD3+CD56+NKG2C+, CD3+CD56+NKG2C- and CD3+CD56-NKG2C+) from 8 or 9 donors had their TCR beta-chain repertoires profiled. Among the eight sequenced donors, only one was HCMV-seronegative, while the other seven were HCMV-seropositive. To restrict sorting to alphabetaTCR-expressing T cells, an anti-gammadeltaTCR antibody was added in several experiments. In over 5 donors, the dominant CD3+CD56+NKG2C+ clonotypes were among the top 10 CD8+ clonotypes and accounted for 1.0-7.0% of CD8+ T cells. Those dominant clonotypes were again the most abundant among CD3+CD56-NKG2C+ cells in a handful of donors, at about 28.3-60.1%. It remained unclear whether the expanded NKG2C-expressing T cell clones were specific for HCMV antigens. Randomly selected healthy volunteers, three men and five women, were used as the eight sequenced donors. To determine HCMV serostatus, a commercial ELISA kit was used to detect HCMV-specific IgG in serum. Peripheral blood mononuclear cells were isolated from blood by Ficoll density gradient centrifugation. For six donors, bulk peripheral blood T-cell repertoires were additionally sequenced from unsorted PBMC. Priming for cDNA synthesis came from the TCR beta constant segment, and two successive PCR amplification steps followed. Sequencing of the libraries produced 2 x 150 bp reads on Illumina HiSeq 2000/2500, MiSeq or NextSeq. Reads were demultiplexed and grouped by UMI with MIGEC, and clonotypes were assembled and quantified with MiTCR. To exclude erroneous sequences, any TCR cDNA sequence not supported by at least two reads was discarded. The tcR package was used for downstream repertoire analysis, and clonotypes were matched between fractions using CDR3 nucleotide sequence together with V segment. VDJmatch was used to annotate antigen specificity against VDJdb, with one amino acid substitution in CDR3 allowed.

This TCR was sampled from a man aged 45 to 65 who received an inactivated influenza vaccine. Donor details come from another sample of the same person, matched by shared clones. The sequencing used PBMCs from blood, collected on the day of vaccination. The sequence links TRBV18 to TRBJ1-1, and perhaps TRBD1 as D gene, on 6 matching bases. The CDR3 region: CASSPPNRETEAFF. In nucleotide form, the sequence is TGTGCCAGCTCACCACCAAACAGGGAAACTGAAGCTTTCTTT.